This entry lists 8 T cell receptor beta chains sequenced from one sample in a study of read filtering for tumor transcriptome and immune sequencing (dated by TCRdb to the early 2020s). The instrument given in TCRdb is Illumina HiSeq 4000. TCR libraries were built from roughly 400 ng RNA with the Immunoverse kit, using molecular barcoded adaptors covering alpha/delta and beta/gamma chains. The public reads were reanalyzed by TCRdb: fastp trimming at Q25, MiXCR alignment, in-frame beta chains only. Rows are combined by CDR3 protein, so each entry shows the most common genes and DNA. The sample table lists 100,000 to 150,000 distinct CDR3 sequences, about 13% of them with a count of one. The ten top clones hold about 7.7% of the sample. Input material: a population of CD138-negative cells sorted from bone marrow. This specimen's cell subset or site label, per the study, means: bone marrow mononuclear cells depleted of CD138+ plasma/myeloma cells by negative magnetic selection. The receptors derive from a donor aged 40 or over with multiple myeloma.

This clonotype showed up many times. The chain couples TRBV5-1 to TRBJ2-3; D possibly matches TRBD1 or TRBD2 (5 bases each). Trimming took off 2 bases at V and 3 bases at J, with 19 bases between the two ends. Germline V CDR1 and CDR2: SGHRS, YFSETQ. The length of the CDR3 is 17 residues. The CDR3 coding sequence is TGCGCCAGCAGCTTCGAAGATCTCCGGGACGCTACAGATACGCAGTATTTT. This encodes CASSFEDLRDATDTQYF. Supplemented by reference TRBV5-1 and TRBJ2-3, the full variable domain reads KAGVTQTPRYLIKTRGQQVTLSCSPISGHRSVSWYQQTPGQGLQFLFEYFSETQRNKGNFPGRFSGRQFSNSRSEMNVSTLELGDSALYLCASSFEDLRDATDTQYFGPGTRLTVL.

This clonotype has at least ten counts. The CDR3 is CASRETSLTNYGYTF. The CDR3 DNA reads TGTGCCAGCAGGGAGACGAGCCTCACCAACTATGGCTACACCTTC. The chain links TRBV27 to TRBJ1-2; unclear D gene. V lost 6 bases, J lost 2 bases, and 16 bases lay in between. The CDR3 length is 15 residues. Germline V gene sequence: CDR1 MNHEY, CDR2 SMNVEV (reference sequence).

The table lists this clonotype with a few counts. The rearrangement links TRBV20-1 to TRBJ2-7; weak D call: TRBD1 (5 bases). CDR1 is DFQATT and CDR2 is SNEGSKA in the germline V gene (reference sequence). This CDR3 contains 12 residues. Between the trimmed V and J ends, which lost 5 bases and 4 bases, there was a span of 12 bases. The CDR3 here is CSAGRTTYEQYF. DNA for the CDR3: TGCAGTGCTGGGCGGACAACTTACGAGCAGTACTTC.

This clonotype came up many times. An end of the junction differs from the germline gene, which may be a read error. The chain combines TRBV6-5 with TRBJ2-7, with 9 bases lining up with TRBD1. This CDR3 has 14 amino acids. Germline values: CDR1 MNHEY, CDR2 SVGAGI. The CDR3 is CASYPGQGSHEQYF. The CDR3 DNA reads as TGTGCCAGCTACCCGGGACAGGGCTCCCACGAGCAGTACTTC.

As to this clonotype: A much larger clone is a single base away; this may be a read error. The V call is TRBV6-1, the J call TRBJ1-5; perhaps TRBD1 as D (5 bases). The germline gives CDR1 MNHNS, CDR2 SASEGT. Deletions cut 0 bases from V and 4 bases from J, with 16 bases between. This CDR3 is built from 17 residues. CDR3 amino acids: CASSEAFWDGMNQPQHF. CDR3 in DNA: TGTGCCAGCAGTGAAGCTTTCTGGGACGGCATGAATCAGCCCCAGCATTTT.

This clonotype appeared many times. This CDR3 reads CASSFFRGSATDTQYF. The CDR3 DNA is TGTGCCAGCAGCTTCTTTCGCGGGTCCGCCACAGATACGCAGTATTTT. This chain joins TRBV7-9 and TRBJ2-3; D perhaps matches TRBD2 (5 bases). This CDR3 has 16 amino acids. Germline CDR1 is SEHNR and CDR2 is FQNEAQ (reference sequence). V dropped 3 bases and J dropped 2 bases, with 15 bases sitting between them. The variable domain in full, completed from reference TRBV7-9 and TRBJ2-3, reads DTGVSQNPRHKITKRGQNVTFRCDPISEHNRLYWYRQTLGQGPEFLTYFQNEAQLEKSRLLSDRFSAERPKGSFSTLEIQRTEQGDSAMYLCASSFFRGSATDTQYFGPGTRLTVL.

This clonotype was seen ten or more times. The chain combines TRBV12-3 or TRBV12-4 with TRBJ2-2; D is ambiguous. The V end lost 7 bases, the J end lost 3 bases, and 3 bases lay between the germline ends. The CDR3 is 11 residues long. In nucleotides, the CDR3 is TGTGCCAGCATGGACACCGGGGAGCTGTTTTTT. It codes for CASMDTGELFF.

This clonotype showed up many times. For the CDR3, the DNA is TGTGCTAGTGGCTATGCCGGGACAGGGGGCAATCAGCCCCAGCATTTT. Translated, it gives CASGYAGTGGNQPQHF. The J gene is TRBJ1-5, the V gene TRBV12-5, with TRBD1 identical over 10 bases. V lost 6 bases and J lost 2; bases outside the gene matches: 7. The V gene's germline CDR1 is LGHNT and CDR2 FRNRAP. This CDR3 spans 16 amino acids.